Listed below are T cell receptor beta chains from one sample, sequenced in a study of T cells in localized non-small cell lung cancer. Libraries were prepared by immunoSEQ multiplex PCR; TCRdb keeps only in-frame clonotypes and omits some of them. The sample comprises 30,000 to 45,000 clones, 80% to 90% of which are singletons, and 2.7% rests with the top ten. The source was peripheral blood, collected before any cancer treatment. These receptor sequences come from a woman aged 35-70 years with stage I lung adenocarcinoma. Both conserved end residues are part of each CDR3.

v_gene	j_gene	CDR3aa
TRBV9	TRBJ1-3	CASSGTGDSGNTIYF
TRBV7-9	TRBJ2-7	CASSFQVTGTMDEQYF
TRBV5-4	TRBJ1-2	CASTWDRSNYGYTF
TRBV2	TRBJ2-2	CASGLGLDTGELFF
TRBV27	TRBJ2-6	CASSPGQGHTSGANVLTF
TRBV6-1	TRBJ2-7	CASSVEGQAIYEQYF
TRBV7-9	TRBJ1-5	CASSPGTGVNQPQHF
TRBV6-5	TRBJ2-7	CASTKPGVWREQYF
TRBV7-6	TRBJ1-2	CASSRGQGGSNYGYTF
TRBV6-5	TRBJ1-6	CASSYSGNSPLHF
TRBV7-9	TRBJ1-2	CASSLVGLNGYTF